This T cell receptor beta chain is from a study of cytomegalovirus exposure and HLA in healthy donors. Turning to the study itself: The study's early data release held about 85 million unique TCRs from HLA-typed donors. Whole-study results and caveats: Across donors, sequencing depth was assumed by presence/absence analyses to be roughly uniform.

As for the donors, each was a healthy bone marrow donor. Details on this clone: Its antigen is not known.

13 Jbeta primers and 60 Vbeta primers were used for the PCR. Data came from immunoSEQ multiplex PCR; TCRdb stores just in-frame clones and leaves some out. The top ten hold approximately 1.5% of the sample, which has about 150,000 clones, around three quarters seen once. This CDR3 comprises 14 residues. In germline, CDR1 is SGHNT, CDR2 YYREEE (reference sequence). The J segment lost 4 bases and the V segment lost 5 bases, leaving 3 bases of the junction unmatched. The clonotype originates from a man aged 40-50 years in good health and CMV-seronegative. The chain recombines TRBV5-4 with TRBJ2-3; 11 bases align to TRBD2. Sequencing input: PBMCs. CDR3 region: CASRTSGISDTQYF. The CDR3 DNA is TGTGCCAGCAGGACTAGCGGGATTTCAGATACGCAGTATTTT.